This T cell receptor (beta chain) came from a study of shared clonotypes between healthy human individuals. Study overall: Donors were two women and a few men aged 18 to 49. A donor's plate count was three for CD4 naive and three for CD4 memory; CD8 naive had two and CD8 memory one. Study outcomes and limitations: Naive subsets typically showed greater estimated richness than memory subsets. It was only blood that was sampled, and tissue repertoires likely differ.

This CDR3 is built from 13 residues. Trimming left V 0 bases short and J 6 bases short, with 7 bases between. Germline CDR1 is SGHAT and CDR2 is FQNNGV. Details on this clone: What it binds is unknown.

Clones were sequenced by immunoSEQ multiplex PCR, and TCRdb holds only the in-frame ones, with some missing. The profile covers some 1 million clones, with around 76% appearing a single time and about 1.5% taken by the ten largest. The receptor's source is a young man in good health. The material sequenced was memory CD4+ T cells sorted from blood. Subset here: CD45RA-negative fraction. The rearrangement uses TRBV11-2 and TRBJ2-3; D uncertain. The CDR3 nucleotides read TGTGCCAGCAGCTTAGATCTCGTGGATACGCAGTATTTT. This encodes CASSLDLVDTQYF.